The T cell receptor beta chain described here comes from a study of blood T cell repertoires in COVID-19. Whole-study context: Donors in the United States, Italy and Spain gave samples during acute or convalescent COVID-19.

Clones were read by immunoSEQ multiplex PCR, and TCRdb kept only the in-frame ones, dropping some. Seen here are fewer than 200,000 clones, over 80% observed once, and the top ten hold 6% to 8.5%. The specimen was peripheral blood. The TCR originated in a woman aged 70 to 79 with COVID-19, enrolled during active disease.

CDR3 protein: CASSPRQGLGNTEAFF. CDR3 nucleotide sequence: TGTGCCAGCAGCCCTAGACAGGGATTGGGAAACACTGAAGCTTTCTTT. The chain links TRBV5-4 to TRBJ1-1; 7 positions match TRBD1. CDR3 length: 16 residues. J was trimmed by 2 bases and V by 4 bases; bases with no gene match: 11. Germline V CDR1 and CDR2: SGHNT, YYREEE (reference sequence).